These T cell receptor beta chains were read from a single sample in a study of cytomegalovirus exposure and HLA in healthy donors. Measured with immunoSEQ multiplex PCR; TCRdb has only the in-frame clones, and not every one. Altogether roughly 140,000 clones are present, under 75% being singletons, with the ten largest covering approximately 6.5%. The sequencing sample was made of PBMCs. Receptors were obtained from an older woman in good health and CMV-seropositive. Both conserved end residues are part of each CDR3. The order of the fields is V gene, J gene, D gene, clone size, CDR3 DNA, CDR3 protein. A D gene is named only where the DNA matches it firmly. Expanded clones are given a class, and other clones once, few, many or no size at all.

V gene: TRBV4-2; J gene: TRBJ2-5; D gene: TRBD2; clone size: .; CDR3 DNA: TGTGCCAGCAGCCATTGGGGGGGCACTAGCGGGATCGAGACCCAGTACTTC; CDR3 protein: CASSHWGGTSGIETQYF
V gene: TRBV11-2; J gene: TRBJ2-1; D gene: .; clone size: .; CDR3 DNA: TGTGCCAGCAGCCTGAATTTAGTTGAGCAGTTCTTC; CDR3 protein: CASSLNLVEQFF
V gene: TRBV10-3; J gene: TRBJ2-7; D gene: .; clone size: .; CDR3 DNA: TGTGCCATCAGGGGGGGTTCAGGCTACGAGCAGTACTTC; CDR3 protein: CAIRGGSGYEQYF
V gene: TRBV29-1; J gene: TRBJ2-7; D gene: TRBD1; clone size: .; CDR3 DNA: TGCAGCGTTGAAGATCCCGACAGGGGGAGCTCCTACGAGCAGTACTTC; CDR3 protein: CSVEDPDRGSSYEQYF
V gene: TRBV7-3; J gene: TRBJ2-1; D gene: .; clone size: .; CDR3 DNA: TGTGCCAGCAGCTTAGGCCTAGCGAGATACAATGAGCAGTTCTTC; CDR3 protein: CASSLGLARYNEQFF
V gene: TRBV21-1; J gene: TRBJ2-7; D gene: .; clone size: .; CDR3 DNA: TGTGCCAGCAGCAAAGGAGTCGACCCTAAAGGACTTTACGAGCAGTACTTC; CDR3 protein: CASSKGVDPKGLYEQYF
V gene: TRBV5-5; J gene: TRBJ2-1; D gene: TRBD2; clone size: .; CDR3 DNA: TGTGCCAGCAGCTCACCCGGACTAGCGAAGCCCTCGGATGAGCAGTTCTTC; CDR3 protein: CASSSPGLAKPSDEQFF
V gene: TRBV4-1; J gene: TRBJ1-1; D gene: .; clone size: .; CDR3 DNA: TGCGCCAGCAGCCAAGGACTGCTGAACACTGAAGCTTTCTTT; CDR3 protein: CASSQGLLNTEAFF
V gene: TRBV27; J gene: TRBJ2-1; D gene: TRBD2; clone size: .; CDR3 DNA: TGTGCCAGCAGTTTCCTTGGGACTAGCGGGAGGGTTGGGGGACAGTTCTTC; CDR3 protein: CASSFLGTSGRVGGQFF
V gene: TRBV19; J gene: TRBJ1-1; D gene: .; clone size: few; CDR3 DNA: TGTGCCAGTAGCGGACAGCGGACTCTAGAAGCTTTCTTT; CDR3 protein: CASSGQRTLEAFF
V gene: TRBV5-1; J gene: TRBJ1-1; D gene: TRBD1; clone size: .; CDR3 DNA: TGCGCCAGCAGCAACAGGGGTCGCCGGGACATGAACACTGAAGCTTTCTTT; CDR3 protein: CASSNRGRRDMNTEAFF
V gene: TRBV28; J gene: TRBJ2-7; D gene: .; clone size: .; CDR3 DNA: TGTGCCAGCAGTTTAGGCGGCTACGAGCAGTACTTC; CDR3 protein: CASSLGGYEQYF
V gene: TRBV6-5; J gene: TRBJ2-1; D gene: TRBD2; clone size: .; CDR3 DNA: TGTGCCAGCAGGCTAGCGGGAGGGAGCTACAATGAGCAGTTCTTC; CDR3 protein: CASRLAGGSYNEQFF
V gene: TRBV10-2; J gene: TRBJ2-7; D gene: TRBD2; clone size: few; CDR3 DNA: TGCGCCAGCAGTGAGTCCGCTAGCGGGAGAAAGGTCGAGCAGTACTTC; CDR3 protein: CASSESASGRKVEQYF
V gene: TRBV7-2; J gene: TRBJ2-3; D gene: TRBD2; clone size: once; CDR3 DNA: TGTGCCAGCAGCCTAATCCGGGGGGGTAGGGGCACAGATACGCAGTATTTT; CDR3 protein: CASSLIRGGRGTDTQYF
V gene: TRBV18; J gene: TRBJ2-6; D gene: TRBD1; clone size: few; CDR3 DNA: TGTGCCAGCTCACCGGGACAGCTACCTGGGGCCAACGTCCTGACTTTC; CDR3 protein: CASSPGQLPGANVLTF
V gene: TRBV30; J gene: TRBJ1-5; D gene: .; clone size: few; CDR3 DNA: TGTGCCTGGAGTGTACAAGGGGATCAGCCCCAGCATTTT; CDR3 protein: CAWSVQGDQPQHF
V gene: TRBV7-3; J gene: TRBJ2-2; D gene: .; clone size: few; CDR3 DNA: TGTGCCAGCAAGGCAGGGCCGACCGGGGAGCTGTTTTTT; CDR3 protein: CASKAGPTGELFF
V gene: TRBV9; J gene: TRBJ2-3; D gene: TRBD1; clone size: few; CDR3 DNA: TGTGCCAGCAGCGTACAGGCAGGGGGCAGCACAGATACGCAGTATTTT; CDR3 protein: CASSVQAGGSTDTQYF
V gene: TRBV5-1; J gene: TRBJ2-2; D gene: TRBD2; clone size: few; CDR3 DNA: TGCGCCAGCAGCCCCGGGACTAGTCTTATTGAGGAGCTGTTTTTT; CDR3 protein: CASSPGTSLIEELFF
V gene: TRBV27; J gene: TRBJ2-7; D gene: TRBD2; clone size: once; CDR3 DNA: TGTGCCAGCAGTTTAACAGCGGGAGGGCCCTCGAGGGGGTACGAGCAGTACTTC; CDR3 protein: CASSLTAGGPSRGYEQYF
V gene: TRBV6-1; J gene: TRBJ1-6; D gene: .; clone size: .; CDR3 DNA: TGTGCCAGCAGCCAGGGGCGGGATTCACCCCTCCACTTT; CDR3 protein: CASSQGRDSPLHF
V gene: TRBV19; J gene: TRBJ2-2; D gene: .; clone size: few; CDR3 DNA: TGTGCCAGTACAAGCGAAGGCGGGATCACCGGGGAGCTGTTTTTT; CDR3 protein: CASTSEGGITGELFF
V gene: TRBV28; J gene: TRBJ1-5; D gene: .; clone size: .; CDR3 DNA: TGTGCCAGCAGACCTACTACAGGGCGATCCTATTCAAGTCAGCCCCAGCATTTT; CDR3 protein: CASRPTTGRSYSSQPQHF
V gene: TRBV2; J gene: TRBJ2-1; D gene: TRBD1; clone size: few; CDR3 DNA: TGTGCCAGCATGATCGACAGGGGCGATGAGCAGTTCTTC; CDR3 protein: CASMIDRGDEQFF
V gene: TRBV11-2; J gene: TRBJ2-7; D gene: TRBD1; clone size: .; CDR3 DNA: TGTGCCAGCAGCCCGGGACAGGGAATTTCCTACGAGCAGTACTTC; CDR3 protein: CASSPGQGISYEQYF
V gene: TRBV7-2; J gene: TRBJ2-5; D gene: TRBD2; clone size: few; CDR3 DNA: TGTGCCAGCAGCAAAGCGGGAGGGCTGGAGACCCAGTACTTC; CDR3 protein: CASSKAGGLETQYF
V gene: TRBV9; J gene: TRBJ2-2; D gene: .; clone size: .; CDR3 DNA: TGTGCCAGCAGCGTAGTAGGTATTAGCGCGAACACCGGGGAGCTGTTTTTT; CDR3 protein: CASSVVGISANTGELFF
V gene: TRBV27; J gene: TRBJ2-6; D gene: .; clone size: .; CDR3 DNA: TGTGCCAGCAGTTTATGGGCAGGGGAATCTGGGGCCAACGTCCTGACTTTC; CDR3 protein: CASSLWAGESGANVLTF
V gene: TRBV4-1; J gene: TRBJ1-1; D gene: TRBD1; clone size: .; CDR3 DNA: TGCGCCAGCAGCCAAGTCGGGACAGGGGGCGCCATGAACACTGAAGCTTTCTTT; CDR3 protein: CASSQVGTGGAMNTEAFF
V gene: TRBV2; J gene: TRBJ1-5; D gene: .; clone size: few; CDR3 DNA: TGTGCCAGCAGTGACCTCTCCCGTCAGCATTTT; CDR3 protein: CASSDLSRQHF
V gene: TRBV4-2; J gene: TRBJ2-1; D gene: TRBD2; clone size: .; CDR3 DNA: TGTGCCAGCAGCCACTCTAGCGGGAGTACGTATGAGCAGTTCTTC; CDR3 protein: CASSHSSGSTYEQFF
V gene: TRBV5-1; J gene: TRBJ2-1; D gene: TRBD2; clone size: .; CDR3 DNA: TGCGCCAGCAGCCCGGGACTAGCGGGAGTCAATGAGCAGTTCTTC; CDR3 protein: CASSPGLAGVNEQFF
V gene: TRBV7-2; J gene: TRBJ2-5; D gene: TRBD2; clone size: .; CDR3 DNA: TGTGCCAGCACCCGGGGGGGGCAAGAGACCCAGTACTTC; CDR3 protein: CASTRGGQETQYF
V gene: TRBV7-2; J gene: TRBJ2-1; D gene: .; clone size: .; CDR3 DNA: TGTGCCAGCAGCTTATCTCCGGGAACAGTAGGGAGTGAGCAGTTCTTC; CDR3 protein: CASSLSPGTVGSEQFF
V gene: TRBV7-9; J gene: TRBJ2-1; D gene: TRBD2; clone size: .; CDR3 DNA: TGTGCCAGCACGACAGGGACTAGCGGGAGTCAGGGCTACAATGAGCAGTTCTTC; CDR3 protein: CASTTGTSGSQGYNEQFF
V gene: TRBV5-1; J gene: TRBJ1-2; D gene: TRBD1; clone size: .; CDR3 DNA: TGCGCCAGCAGCTTGGATTCAGGGGGTGACTATGGCTACACCTTC; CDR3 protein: CASSLDSGGDYGYTF
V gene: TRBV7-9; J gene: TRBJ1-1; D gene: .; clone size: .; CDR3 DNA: TGTTCCAGCAGCTTTGGTCCGACGGAGGCTTTCTTT; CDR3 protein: CSSSFGPTEAFF
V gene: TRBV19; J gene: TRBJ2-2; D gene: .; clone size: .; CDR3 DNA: TGTGCCAGTAGTATATACGGGACACTCAACACCGGGGAGCTGTTTTTT; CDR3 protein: CASSIYGTLNTGELFF
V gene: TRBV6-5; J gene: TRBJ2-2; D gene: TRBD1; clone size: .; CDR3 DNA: TGTGCCATCCCGGGACAGCCGAACACCGGGGAGCTGTTTTTT; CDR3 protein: CAIPGQPNTGELFF
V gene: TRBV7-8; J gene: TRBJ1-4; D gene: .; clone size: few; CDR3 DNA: TGTGCCAGCAGCCTTCGGACAGCGGACCCGACAACTAATGAAAAACTGTTTTTT; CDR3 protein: CASSLRTADPTTNEKLFF
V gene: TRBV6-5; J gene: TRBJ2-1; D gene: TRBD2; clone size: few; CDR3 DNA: TGTGCCAGCAGTTCGATGAGCGGGGGGTACTACAATGAGCAGTTCTTC; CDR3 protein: CASSSMSGGYYNEQFF
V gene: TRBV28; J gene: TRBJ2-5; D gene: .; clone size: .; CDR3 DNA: TGTGCCAGCAGTTTAAGAACAGGAGCCCAAGAGACCCAGTACTTC; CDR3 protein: CASSLRTGAQETQYF
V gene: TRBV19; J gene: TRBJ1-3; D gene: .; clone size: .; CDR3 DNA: TGTGCCAGTAGTAGGGGAGATCCTGGAAACACCATATATTTT; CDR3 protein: CASSRGDPGNTIYF
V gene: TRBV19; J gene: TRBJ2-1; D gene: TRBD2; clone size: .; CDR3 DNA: TGTGCCAGTAGTACCGGGACTAGCGGGAGGGGGGACAATGAGCAGTTCTTC; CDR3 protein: CASSTGTSGRGDNEQFF
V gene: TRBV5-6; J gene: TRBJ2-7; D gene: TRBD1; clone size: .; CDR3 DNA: TGTGCCAGCAGCTTATCGCTGGGGACAGGCGCCTACGAGCAGTACTTC; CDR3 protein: CASSLSLGTGAYEQYF